This TCR beta chain comes out of a study of cytomegalovirus exposure and HLA in healthy donors. The PCR made use of 60 Vbeta and 13 Jbeta primers. Using immunoSEQ multiplex PCR, the repertoire was profiled, and TCRdb retains in-frame clones only, with some absent. The data contain tens of thousands of clones, 65% to 85% of them singletons. The receptor was isolated from a male donor in good health and CMV-seronegative. Material: PBMCs.

The CDR3 region has the DNA TGTGCCATCAGTGTCGGGACAGGGGCTTACGAGCAGTACTTC. Amino acid sequence: CAISVGTGAYEQYF. The chain uses TRBV10-3 and TRBJ2-7, with 10 bases aligning to TRBD1. The CDR3 extends over 14 amino acids. From germline, CDR1 is ENHRY and CDR2 SYGVKD. The V and J ends lost 4 bases and 4 bases, in that order; junction bases with no gene match: 4.